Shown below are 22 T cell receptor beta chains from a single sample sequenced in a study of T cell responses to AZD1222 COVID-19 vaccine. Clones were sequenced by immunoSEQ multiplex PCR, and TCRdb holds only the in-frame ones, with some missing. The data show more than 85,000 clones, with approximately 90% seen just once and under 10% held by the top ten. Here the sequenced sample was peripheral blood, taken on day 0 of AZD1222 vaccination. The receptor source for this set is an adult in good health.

This CDR3 is CASSLWGETDTQYF. DNA of the CDR3: TGCGCCAGCAGCTTGTGGGGGGAAACAGATACGCAGTATTTT. This sequence joins TRBV5-1 and TRBJ2-3, with D possibly matching TRBD2 (6 bases). Germline loops: CDR1 SGHRS, CDR2 YFSETQ. V lost 1 base, J lost 3 bases, and 9 bases lay in between. The CDR3 totals 14 residues. The variable domain in full, completed from reference TRBV5-1 and TRBJ2-3, reads KAGVTQTPRYLIKTRGQQVTLSCSPISGHRSVSWYQQTPGQGLQFLFEYFSETQRNKGNFPGRFSGRQFSNSRSEMNVSTLELGDSALYLCASSLWGETDTQYFGPGTRLTVL.

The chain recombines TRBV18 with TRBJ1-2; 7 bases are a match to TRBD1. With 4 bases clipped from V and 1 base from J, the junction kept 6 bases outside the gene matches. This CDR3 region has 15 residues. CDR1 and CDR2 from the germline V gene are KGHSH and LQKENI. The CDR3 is CASSHDRDSNYGYTF. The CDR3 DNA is TGTGCCAGCTCACACGACCGGGACAGTAACTATGGCTACACCTTC.

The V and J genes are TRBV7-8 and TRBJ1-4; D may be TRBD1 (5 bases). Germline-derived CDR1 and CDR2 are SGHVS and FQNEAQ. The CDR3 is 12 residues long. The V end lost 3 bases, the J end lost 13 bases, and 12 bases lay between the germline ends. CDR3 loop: CASSFAWGGLFF. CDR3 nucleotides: TGTGCCAGCAGCTTTGCTTGGGGGGGACTGTTTTTT.

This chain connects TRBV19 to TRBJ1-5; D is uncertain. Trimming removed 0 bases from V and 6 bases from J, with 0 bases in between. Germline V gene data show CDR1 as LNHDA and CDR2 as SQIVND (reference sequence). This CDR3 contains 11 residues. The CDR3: CASSIDQPQHF. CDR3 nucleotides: TGTGCCAGTAGTATAGATCAGCCCCAGCATTTT.

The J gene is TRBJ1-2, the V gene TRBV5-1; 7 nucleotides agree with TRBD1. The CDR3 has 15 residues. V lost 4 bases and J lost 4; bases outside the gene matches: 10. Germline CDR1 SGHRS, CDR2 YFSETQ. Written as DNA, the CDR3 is TGCGCCAGCAGCCTAGACCGGGACAGCAGCTATGGCTACACCTTC. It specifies CASSLDRDSSYGYTF.

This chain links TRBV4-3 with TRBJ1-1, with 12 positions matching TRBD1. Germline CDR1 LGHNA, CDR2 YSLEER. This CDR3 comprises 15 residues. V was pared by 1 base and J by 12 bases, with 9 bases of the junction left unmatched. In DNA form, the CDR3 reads TGCGCCAGCAGCCAAGCTCCCGGGACAGGGGGCGCGTCTTTCTTT. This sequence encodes CASSQAPGTGGASFF.

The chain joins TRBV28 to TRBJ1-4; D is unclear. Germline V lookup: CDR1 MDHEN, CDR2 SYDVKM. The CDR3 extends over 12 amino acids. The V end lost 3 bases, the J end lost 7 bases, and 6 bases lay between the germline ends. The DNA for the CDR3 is TGTGCCAGCAGTTTGTCGGGTGAAAAACTGTTTTTT. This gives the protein CASSLSGEKLFF.

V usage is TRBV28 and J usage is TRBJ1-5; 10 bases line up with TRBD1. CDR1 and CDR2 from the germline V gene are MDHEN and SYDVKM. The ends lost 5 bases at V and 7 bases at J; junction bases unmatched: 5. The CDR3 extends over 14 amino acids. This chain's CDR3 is CASSLRQGAQPQHF. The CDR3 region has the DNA TGTGCCAGCAGTCTCAGACAGGGGGCCCAGCCCCAGCATTTT.

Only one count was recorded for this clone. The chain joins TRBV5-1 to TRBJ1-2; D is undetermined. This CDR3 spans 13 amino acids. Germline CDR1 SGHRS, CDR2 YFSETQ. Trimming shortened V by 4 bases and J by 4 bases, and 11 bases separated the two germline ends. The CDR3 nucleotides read TGCGCCAGCAGCCCCGACAAGGTCTATGGCTACACCTTC. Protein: CASSPDKVYGYTF. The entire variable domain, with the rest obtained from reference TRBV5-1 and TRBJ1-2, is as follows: KAGVTQTPRYLIKTRGQQVTLSCSPISGHRSVSWYQQTPGQGLQFLFEYFSETQRNKGNFPGRFSGRQFSNSRSEMNVSTLELGDSALYLCASSPDKVYGYTFGSGTRLTVV.

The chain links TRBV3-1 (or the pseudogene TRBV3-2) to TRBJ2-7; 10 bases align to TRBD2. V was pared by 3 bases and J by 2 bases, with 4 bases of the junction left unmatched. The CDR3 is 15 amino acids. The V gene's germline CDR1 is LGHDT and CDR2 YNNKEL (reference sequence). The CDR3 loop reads CASSHGLAAAYEQYF. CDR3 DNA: TGTGCCAGCAGCCACGGACTAGCGGCCGCCTACGAGCAGTACTTC.

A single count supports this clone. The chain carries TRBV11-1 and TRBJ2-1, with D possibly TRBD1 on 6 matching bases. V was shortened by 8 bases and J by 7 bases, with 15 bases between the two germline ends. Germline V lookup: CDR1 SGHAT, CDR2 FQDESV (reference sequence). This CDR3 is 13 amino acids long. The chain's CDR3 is CASLNRVANEQFF. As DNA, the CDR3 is TGTGCCAGCCTCAACAGGGTCGCAAATGAGCAGTTCTTC.

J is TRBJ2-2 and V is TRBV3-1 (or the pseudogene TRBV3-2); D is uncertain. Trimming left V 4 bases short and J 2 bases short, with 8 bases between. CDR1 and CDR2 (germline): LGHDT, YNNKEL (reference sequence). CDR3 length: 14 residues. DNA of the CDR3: TGTGCCAGCAGCCCCCACAGAAACACCGGGGAGCTGTTTTTT. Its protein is CASSPHRNTGELFF.

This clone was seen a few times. CDR3 sequence: CASSPRDVGNSPLHF. For the CDR3, the DNA is TGCGCCAGCAGCCCCCGGGACGTCGGTAATTCACCCCTCCACTTT. The rearrangement uses TRBV5-1 and TRBJ1-6, with D possibly being TRBD1 (5 bases). Per the germline V gene, CDR1 is SGHRS and CDR2 is YFSETQ. The CDR3 has 15 residues. The ends were cut back, 4 bases at V and 6 bases at J, with 14 bases in the middle.

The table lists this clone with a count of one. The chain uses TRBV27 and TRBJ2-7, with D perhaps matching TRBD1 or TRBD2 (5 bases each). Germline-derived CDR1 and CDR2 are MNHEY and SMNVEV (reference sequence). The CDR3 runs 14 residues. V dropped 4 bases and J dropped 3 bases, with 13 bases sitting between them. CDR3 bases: TGTGCCAGCAGTTCTCCGGGACGGTACTACGAGCAGTACTTC. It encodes CASSSPGRYYEQYF.

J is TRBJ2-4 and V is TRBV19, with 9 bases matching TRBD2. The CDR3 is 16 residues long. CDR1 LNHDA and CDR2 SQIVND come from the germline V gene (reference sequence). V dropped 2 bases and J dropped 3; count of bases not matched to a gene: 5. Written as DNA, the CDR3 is TGTGCCAGTAGTATACGGCGGGGGGGTAGCAAAAACATTCAGTACTTC. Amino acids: CASSIRRGGSKNIQYF.

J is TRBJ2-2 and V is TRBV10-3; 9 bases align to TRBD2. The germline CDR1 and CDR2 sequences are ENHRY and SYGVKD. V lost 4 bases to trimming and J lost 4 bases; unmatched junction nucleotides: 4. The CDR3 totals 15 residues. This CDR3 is CAISVERGVTGELFF. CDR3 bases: TGTGCCATCAGTGTGGAGCGGGGGGTCACCGGGGAGCTGTTTTTT.

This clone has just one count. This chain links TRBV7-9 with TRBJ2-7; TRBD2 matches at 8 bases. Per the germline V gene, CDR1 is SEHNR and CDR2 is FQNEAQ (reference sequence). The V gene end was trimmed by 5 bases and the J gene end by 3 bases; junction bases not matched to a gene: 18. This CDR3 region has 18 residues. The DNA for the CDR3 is TGTGCCAGCAGCCCCAGCACGGGAGGGCCGAGGGGACTCTACGAGCAGTACTTC. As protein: CASSPSTGGPRGLYEQYF.

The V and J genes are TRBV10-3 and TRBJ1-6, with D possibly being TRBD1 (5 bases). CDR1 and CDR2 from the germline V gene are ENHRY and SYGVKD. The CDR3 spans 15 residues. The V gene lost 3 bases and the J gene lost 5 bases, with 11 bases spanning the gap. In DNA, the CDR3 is TGTGCCATCAGTGACAGGGTAGCCAATAATTCACCCCTCCACTTT. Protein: CAISDRVANNSPLHF.

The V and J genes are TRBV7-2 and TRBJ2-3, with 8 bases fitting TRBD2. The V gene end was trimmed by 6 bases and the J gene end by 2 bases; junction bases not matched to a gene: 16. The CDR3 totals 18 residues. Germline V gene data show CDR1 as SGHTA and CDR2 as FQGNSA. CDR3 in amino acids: CASRPAPGAGATTDTQYF. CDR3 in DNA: TGTGCCAGCAGACCCGCCCCCGGAGCGGGGGCCACCACAGATACGCAGTATTTT.

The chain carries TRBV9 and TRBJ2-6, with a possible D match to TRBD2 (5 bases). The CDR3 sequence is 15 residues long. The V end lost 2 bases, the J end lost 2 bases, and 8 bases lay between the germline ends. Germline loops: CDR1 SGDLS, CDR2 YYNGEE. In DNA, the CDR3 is TGTGCCAGCAGCGTGAGGGCGGCTGGGGCCAACGTCCTGACTTTC. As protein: CASSVRAAGANVLTF.

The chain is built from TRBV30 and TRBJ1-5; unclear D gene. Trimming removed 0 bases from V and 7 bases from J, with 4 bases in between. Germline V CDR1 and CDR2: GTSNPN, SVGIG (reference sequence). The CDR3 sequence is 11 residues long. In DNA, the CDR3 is TGTGCCTGGAGTGTAGGGCAGCCCCAGCATTTT. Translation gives CAWSVGQPQHF.

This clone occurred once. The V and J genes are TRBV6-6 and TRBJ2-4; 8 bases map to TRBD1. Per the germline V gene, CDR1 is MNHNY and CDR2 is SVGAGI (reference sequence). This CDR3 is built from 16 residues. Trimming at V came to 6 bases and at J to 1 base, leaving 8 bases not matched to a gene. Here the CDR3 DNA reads TGTGCCAGCAGGCCCAGGGGGCGCACGGCCAAAAACATTCAGTACTTC. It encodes CASRPRGRTAKNIQYF.